Presented here are 23 T cell receptor beta chains from one specimen sequenced in a study of T-cell memory formation after mild COVID-19. A single record per CDR3 protein comes from TCRdb applying MiXCR to the 5' RACE reads. The sample consists of 270,000 or so distinct CDR3 sequences, about 20% of them appearing once. Sequenced input: PBMCs or a T cell subset sorted from them (not recorded which). These receptors all stem from a man aged 18 to 35 who had mild COVID-19 (a few samples of this study predate the infection). Cell type and time point are not known.

The chain has TRBV6-2 or TRBV6-3 and TRBJ1-1, with 8 bases fitting TRBD1. Trimming took 6 bases from V and 6 from J; bases not matched to a gene: 12. The CDR3 sequence is 15 residues long. Germline V CDR1 and CDR2: MNHEY, SVGEGT. CDR3 bases: TGTGCCAGCAGCACAATCCTAACCAGGGGGCCTGAAGCTTTCTTT. Protein product: CASSTILTRGPEAFF.

The chain couples TRBV6-5 to TRBJ1-1; D is perhaps TRBD1 (5 bases). CDR3 size: 14 residues. The germline V gene has CDR1 MNHEY and CDR2 SVGAGI. With 6 bases removed from V and 8 bases from J, the gap between germline ends came to 19 bases. For the CDR3, the DNA is TGTGCCAGCAGCCACACAGACAGTCCGGGGGAAGCTTTCTTT. Amino acids: CASSHTDSPGEAFF.

The chain employs TRBV6-9 and TRBJ1-1; perhaps TRBD1 as D (6 bases). This CDR3 is built from 14 residues. Between the trimmed V and J ends, which lost 7 bases and 3 bases, there was a span of 15 bases. Germline V gene lookup returns CDR1 MNHGY and CDR2 SVAAGI. CDR3 DNA sequence: TGTGCCAGCATCGCACAGGGACTAGACACTGAAGCTTTCTTT. Amino acid sequence: CASIAQGLDTEAFF.

The chain combines TRBV5-1 with TRBJ2-5; D call uncertain. This CDR3 has 13 residues. The germline CDR1 and CDR2 sequences are SGHRS and YFSETQ. V was clipped by 5 bases and J by 5 bases, with 13 bases between them. Here the CDR3 reads CASSMLGGETQYF. The DNA for the CDR3 is TGCGCCAGCAGTATGTTGGGCGGTGAGACCCAGTACTTC.

The DNA for the CDR3 is TGTGCCACCAGCAGAGGAGGGTCGGAGACCCAGTACTTC. Translation gives CATSRGGSETQYF. The gene calls are TRBV15 and TRBJ2-5; a weak D match, TRBD2 (5 bases). This CDR3 has 13 residues. Trimming stripped 1 base from V and 5 bases from J, with 8 bases between. The germline V gene has CDR1 LNHNV and CDR2 YYDKDF (reference sequence).

The chain is built from TRBV19 and TRBJ2-7; D assignment may be TRBD1 or TRBD2 (6 bases each). With 4 bases removed from V and 4 bases from J, the gap between germline ends came to 11 bases. Germline-derived CDR1 and CDR2 are LNHDA and SQIVND (reference sequence). The CDR3 covers 13 residues. DNA of the CDR3: TGTGCCAGTAGTACAACAGGGACTTACGAGCAGTACTTC. Encoded protein: CASSTTGTYEQYF.

The chain combines TRBV4-1 with TRBJ2-2; 7 nucleotides match TRBD1. Germline V gene data show CDR1 as MGHRA and CDR2 as YSYEKL. Trimming cost V 3 bases and J 1 base; bases outside gene matches: 5. The CDR3 is 16 amino acids. The CDR3 is CASSQEGGMNTGELFF. The CDR3 DNA follows: TGCGCCAGCAGCCAGGAAGGGGGCATGAACACCGGGGAGCTGTTTTTT.

Many counts were recorded for this clonotype. V gene TRBV7-3 combines with J gene TRBJ1-6; D is perhaps TRBD1 (5 bases). This CDR3 has 13 amino acids. The V gene lost 2 bases and the J gene lost 10 bases, with 9 bases spanning the gap. The germline V gene has CDR1 SGHTA and CDR2 FQGTGA. CDR3 DNA: TGTGCCAGCAGCTTACAGGGTGGGTCACCCCTCCACTTT. Its protein is CASSLQGGSPLHF.

V usage is TRBV6-2 or TRBV6-3 and J usage is TRBJ2-1; 9 positions agree with TRBD2. The CDR3 extends over 15 amino acids. The V gene end was trimmed by 4 bases and the J gene end by 8 bases; junction bases not matched to a gene: 9. CDR1 is MNHEY, CDR2 SVGEGT, per germline. Here the CDR3 reads CASSSSGGYLHEQFF. For the CDR3, the DNA is TGTGCCAGCAGTTCCAGCGGGGGGTACCTGCATGAGCAGTTCTTC.

In its sample, this clonotype was seen a few times. The CDR3, as DNA: TGTGCCAGCAGCCAAGATGAGCGGGGGGGCAGGAATGAGCAGTTCTTC. It codes for CASSQDERGGRNEQFF. The rearrangement links TRBV4-2 to TRBJ2-1; 10 bases align to TRBD2. This CDR3 is built from 16 residues. With V trimmed by 0 bases and J by 7 bases, 6 bases remained unmatched. Germline CDR1 and CDR2: LGHNA and YNFKEQ.

CDR3: CASSEAHDQPQHF. As DNA, the CDR3 is TGTGCCAGCAGTGAAGCGCACGATCAGCCCCAGCATTTT. The chain uses TRBV6-1 and TRBJ1-5; D is ambiguous. Germline V gene data show CDR1 as MNHNS and CDR2 as SASEGT. V lost 0 bases and J 5 bases, leaving 5 bases between the germline ends. This CDR3 has 13 amino acids.

Only a few counts were recorded for this clonotype. This chain uses TRBV4-3 with TRBJ1-2; 8 nucleotides align to TRBD1. V lost 0 bases to trimming and J lost 4 bases; unmatched junction nucleotides: 7. CDR3 length: 16 amino acids. Germline values: CDR1 LGHNA, CDR2 YSLEER. CDR3 residues: CASSQDRGGTGYGYTF. In nucleotides, the CDR3 is TGCGCCAGCAGCCAAGATAGGGGCGGGACAGGCTATGGCTACACCTTC.

This clonotype was seen a few times. The chain is built from TRBV28 and TRBJ2-2, with D maybe TRBD2 (6 bases). Looked up from germline, CDR1 is MDHEN and CDR2 is SYDVKM. The CDR3 spans 12 residues. The V and J ends lost 7 bases and 6 bases respectively, with 9 bases between them. In DNA, the CDR3 is TGTGCCAGCAAAGGGGAGGCCGGGGAGCTGTTTTTT. Protein: CASKGEAGELFF.

This clonotype was detected only a few times. The gene calls are TRBV20-1 and TRBJ2-2; no clear D. From germline, CDR1 is DFQATT and CDR2 SNEGSKA (reference sequence). V lost 3 bases to trimming and J lost 4 bases, with 12 bases between them. CDR3 length equals 14 residues. The chain's CDR3 is CSASADFGTGELFF. The CDR3 DNA reads as TGCAGTGCTAGCGCAGACTTCGGCACCGGGGAGCTGTTTTTT.

V gene TRBV10-3 combines with J gene TRBJ1-1; D remains unclear. Trimming took off 4 bases at V and 4 bases at J, with 7 bases between the two ends. Germline lookup yields CDR1 ENHRY and CDR2 SYGVKD. The CDR3 loop spans 12 amino acids. In nucleotides, the CDR3 is TGTGCCATCAGTGGACGGACCACTGAAGCTTTCTTT. The encoded protein is CAISGRTTEAFF.

This clonotype was found many times. This chain connects TRBV6-2 or TRBV6-3 to TRBJ2-7; D is perhaps TRBD1 (6 bases). Germline CDR1 MNHEY, CDR2 SVGEGT. V was clipped by 6 bases and J by 5 bases, with 20 bases between them. This CDR3 is built from 15 residues. This chain's CDR3 is CASSTGSWHLDEQYV. In nucleotides, the CDR3 is TGTGCCAGCAGCACAGGGTCGTGGCACTTGGACGAGCAGTACGTC.

J is TRBJ1-6 and V is TRBV3-1; TRBD1 might be the D (6 bases). Germline V lookup: CDR1 LGHDT, CDR2 YNNKEL (reference sequence). V was clipped by 1 base and J by 8 bases, with 9 bases between them. The CDR3 runs 14 residues. The CDR3 loop is CASSQATGYSPLHF. CDR3 coding DNA: TGTGCCAGCAGCCAAGCGACAGGCTATTCACCCCTCCACTTT. Full variable domain (outside the CDR3, taken from reference TRBV3-1 and TRBJ1-6): DTAVSQTPKYLVTQMGNDKSIKCEQNLGHDTMYWYKQDSKKFLKIMFSYNNKELIINETVPNRFSPKSPDKAHLNLHINSLELGDSAVYFCASSQATGYSPLHFGNGTRLTVT.

The chain employs TRBV2 and TRBJ2-3; D gene unclear. Trimming took off 6 bases at V and 0 bases at J, with 13 bases between the two ends. The CDR3 consists of 15 residues. Germline lookup yields CDR1 SNHLY and CDR2 FYNNEI. CDR3 amino acids: CASRSLQPSTDTQYF. For the CDR3, the DNA is TGTGCCAGCAGATCATTGCAGCCAAGCACAGATACGCAGTATTTT.

This clonotype has more than one count but fewer than ten. The V call is TRBV2, the J call TRBJ2-5; TRBD2 agrees at 10 bases. The CDR3 has 16 residues. V was clipped by 7 bases and J by 2 bases; unmatched bases: 10. Germline CDR1 SNHLY, CDR2 FYNNEI. The CDR3 sequence is CASTGFTSGEQETQYF. DNA of the CDR3: TGTGCCAGCACCGGGTTTACTAGCGGGGAACAAGAGACCCAGTACTTC. Together with reference TRBV2 and TRBJ2-5, the CDR3 gives the full variable domain: EPEVTQTPSHQVTQMGQEVILRCVPISNHLYFYWYRQILGQKVEFLVSFYNNEISEKSEIFDDQFSVERPDGSNFTLKIRSTKLEDSAMYFCASTGFTSGEQETQYFGPGTRLLVL.

The gene calls are TRBV6-1 and TRBJ2-2, with 8 bases lining up with TRBD2. Trimming removed 3 bases from V and 3 bases from J; junction bases left unmatched: 6. Per the germline V gene, CDR1 is MNHNS and CDR2 is SASEGT. This CDR3 spans 16 amino acids. The chain's CDR3 is CASSDSGTRDTGELFF. For the CDR3, the DNA is TGTGCCAGCAGTGATTCCGGGACTAGAGACACCGGGGAGCTGTTTTTT.

The chain carries TRBV12-3 or TRBV12-4 and TRBJ1-6; D not certain. V was trimmed by 5 bases and J by 4 bases, leaving 15 bases between them. The CDR3 is 16 residues long. CDR3 in amino acids: CASSPYTRQYNSPLHF. CDR3 DNA sequence: TGTGCCAGCAGTCCGTACACCCGACAATATAATTCACCCCTCCACTTT.

The chain couples TRBV4-3 to TRBJ2-3; TRBD1 matches 8 bases. V lost 1 base, J lost 4 bases, and 7 bases stayed unmatched. The CDR3 totals 16 residues. Germline V lookup: CDR1 LGHNA, CDR2 YSLEER. CDR3 residues: CASSQAVPGGADTQYF. The CDR3 DNA reads TGCGCCAGCAGCCAAGCCGTCCCAGGGGGCGCAGATACGCAGTATTTT.

There are a few counts of this clonotype. CDR3 loop: CASSAGYNSPLHF. The CDR3, as DNA: TGTGCCAGCAGTGCAGGGTATAATTCACCCCTCCACTTT. This chain connects TRBV25-1 to TRBJ1-6; D may be TRBD1 (5 bases). The length of the CDR3 is 13 residues. Trimming shortened V by 4 bases and J by 4 bases, and 5 bases separated the two germline ends. The V gene's germline CDR1 is MGHDK and CDR2 SYGVNS. The full variable domain, with the rest looked up from reference TRBV25-1 and TRBJ1-6, is EADIYQTPRYLVIGTGKKITLECSQTMGHDKMYWYQQDPGMELHLIHYSYGVNSTEKGDLSSESTVSRIRTEHFPLTLESARPSHTSQYLCASSAGYNSPLHFGNGTRLTVT.